What follows are 8 T cell receptor beta chains derived from one specimen sequenced in a study of T-cell reconstitution after alpha-beta-depleted transplantation in children (dated by TCRdb to 2016 to 2017). Libraries were prepared through PCR. The data were produced on an Illumina HiSeq 2500. Molecular barcoding was employed in the preparation of TCR libraries, with unique molecular identifiers being used to normalize TCRbeta repertoire quantification. In TCRdb, the public reads were trimmed at Q25 with fastp and aligned with MiXCR, with productive beta chains retained. CDR3 protein sequences are deduplicated, and each keeps its most common genes and DNA. The sample includes 230,000 or so distinct CDR3 sequences, with approximately 9.7% observed a single time. About 5% of the sample is held by the ten biggest clonotypes. The sample here was PBMCs from the stem cell graft donor, taken from the stem cell graft. The receptors come from a human donor who donated a stem cell graft to a child with SCID.

This clonotype occurred many times. V is TRBV5-1 and J is TRBJ2-5; D is unresolved. The CDR3 loop spans 16 amino acids. Germline V CDR1 and CDR2: SGHRS, YFSETQ. V lost 1 base, J lost 3 bases, and 16 bases lay in between. The CDR3 DNA reads as TGCGCCAGCAGCTTGCTTCTTCAGACGGAAAAAGAGACCCAGTACTTC. As protein: CASSLLLQTEKETQYF. The full variable domain, rest sourced from reference TRBV5-1 and TRBJ2-5, is KAGVTQTPRYLIKTRGQQVTLSCSPISGHRSVSWYQQTPGQGLQFLFEYFSETQRNKGNFPGRFSGRQFSNSRSEMNVSTLELGDSALYLCASSLLLQTEKETQYFGPGTRLLVL.

This clonotype was recorded at least ten times. CDR3 sequence reads: CSASLTGAVNSPLHF. The CDR3 DNA reads TGCAGTGCTAGTCTCACAGGGGCAGTGAATTCACCCCTCCACTTT. The chain is built from TRBV20-1 and TRBJ1-6, with TRBD1 matching 7 bases. From germline, CDR1 is DFQATT and CDR2 SNEGSKA (reference sequence). The V and J ends lost 3 bases and 7 bases, in that order; junction bases with no gene match: 9. The CDR3 has 15 residues.

The genes are TRBV15 and TRBJ2-7; maybe TRBD2 (6 bases). The CDR3 is 16 residues long. Trimming stripped 3 bases from V and 5 bases from J, with 20 bases between. The germline CDR1 and CDR2 sequences are LNHNV and YYDKDF (reference sequence). In DNA form, the CDR3 reads TGTGCCACCAGCAGGGATTCGGGACTCCGAGCAGACGAGCAGTACTTC. Its protein is CATSRDSGLRADEQYF.

In its sample, this clonotype was seen many times. This chain links TRBV5-5 with TRBJ2-2; no firm D call. The V gene's germline CDR1 is SGHKS and CDR2 YYEKEE (reference sequence). CDR3 length: 16 residues. The V gene lost 0 bases and the J gene lost 4 bases, with 13 bases spanning the gap. The CDR3 spells CASSLGWASGTGELFF. In DNA, the CDR3 is TGTGCCAGCAGCTTGGGTTGGGCGTCTGGCACCGGGGAGCTGTTTTTT.

This clonotype was observed at least ten times. The chain recombines TRBV5-1 with TRBJ2-7; TRBD1 might be the D (5 bases). Trimming stripped 0 bases from V and 1 base from J, with 5 bases between. The CDR3 covers 13 residues. Germline V lookup: CDR1 SGHRS, CDR2 YFSETQ. CDR3 protein: CASSLGQSYEQYF. For the CDR3, the DNA is TGCGCCAGCAGCTTGGGACAGTCCTACGAGCAGTACTTC.

This clonotype was detected many times. CDR3 amino acids: CASSQGRDLVYEQYF. CDR3 in DNA: TGTGCCAGCAGCCAAGGTCGAGACCTAGTCTACGAGCAGTACTTC. This sequence joins TRBV4-2 and TRBJ2-7; D gene uncertain. Germline CDR1 reads LGHNA; CDR2 reads YNFKEQ. The CDR3 totals 15 residues. V lost 1 base and J lost 3, with 13 bases in between.

The chain recombines TRBV6-2 or TRBV6-3 with TRBJ2-3, with no clear D. Trimming cost V 4 bases and J 2 bases, with 10 bases left between them. The CDR3 covers 14 residues. Germline-derived CDR1 and CDR2 are MNHEY and SVGEGT. The CDR3 here is CASSLHLNTDTQYF. The CDR3 DNA is TGTGCCAGCAGTTTGCATTTGAACACAGATACGCAGTATTTT.

This clonotype was counted many times. The CDR3 sequence is CASSPLPAGGTDTQYF. CDR3 sequence (DNA): TGCGCCAGCAGCCCCTTACCCGCGGGGGGCACAGATACGCAGTATTTT. The chain combines TRBV5-1 with TRBJ2-3, with 7 bases aligning to TRBD2. Germline-derived CDR1 and CDR2 are SGHRS and YFSETQ. Losses at the gene ends were 4 bases for V and 1 base for J; bases not matched to a gene: 9. This CDR3 spans 16 amino acids. The whole variable domain, remainder taken from reference TRBV5-1 and TRBJ2-3, is KAGVTQTPRYLIKTRGQQVTLSCSPISGHRSVSWYQQTPGQGLQFLFEYFSETQRNKGNFPGRFSGRQFSNSRSEMNVSTLELGDSALYLCASSPLPAGGTDTQYFGPGTRLTVL.